The source of this TCR beta chain is a study of long-term antiretroviral therapy in people with HIV. At survey level, the immunoSEQ assay was run in its v3.0 version. Clones were read by immunoSEQ multiplex PCR, and TCRdb kept only the in-frame ones, dropping some. The sample lists 6,500 to 8,500 clones, 65% to 75% seen once, with around 16% in the top ten. Findings of the study overall: Specimens of blood were obtained during about 2004 to 2017, possibly under older ART regimens. Neither ART adherence, viral resistance nor therapy changes were documented.

For this clone: Its antigen is unidentified.

After removal of 2 bases from V and 0 bases from J, the junction contained 10 bases not matched to a gene. Germline V gene sequence: CDR1 MDHEN, CDR2 SYDVKM. CDR3 length: 21 residues. Sequenced material: unsorted PBMCs, taken about 0.9 years before starting antiretroviral therapy. The source of this sequence is a man aged 40-50 years with HIV. This chain connects TRBV28 to TRBJ2-4; 16 positions agree with TRBD2. This CDR3 is CASSLGWGLAGGIGAKNIQYF. Here the CDR3 DNA reads TGTGCCAGCAGTTTAGGATGGGGACTAGCGGGGGGGATCGGAGCCAAAAACATTCAGTACTTC. The variable domain in full, completed from reference TRBV28 and TRBJ2-4, reads DVKVTQSSRYLVKRTGEKVFLECVQDMDHENMFWYRQDPGLGLRLIYFSYDVKMKEKGDIPEGYSVSREKKERFSLILESASTNQTSMYLCASSLGWGLAGGIGAKNIQYFGAGTRLSVL.